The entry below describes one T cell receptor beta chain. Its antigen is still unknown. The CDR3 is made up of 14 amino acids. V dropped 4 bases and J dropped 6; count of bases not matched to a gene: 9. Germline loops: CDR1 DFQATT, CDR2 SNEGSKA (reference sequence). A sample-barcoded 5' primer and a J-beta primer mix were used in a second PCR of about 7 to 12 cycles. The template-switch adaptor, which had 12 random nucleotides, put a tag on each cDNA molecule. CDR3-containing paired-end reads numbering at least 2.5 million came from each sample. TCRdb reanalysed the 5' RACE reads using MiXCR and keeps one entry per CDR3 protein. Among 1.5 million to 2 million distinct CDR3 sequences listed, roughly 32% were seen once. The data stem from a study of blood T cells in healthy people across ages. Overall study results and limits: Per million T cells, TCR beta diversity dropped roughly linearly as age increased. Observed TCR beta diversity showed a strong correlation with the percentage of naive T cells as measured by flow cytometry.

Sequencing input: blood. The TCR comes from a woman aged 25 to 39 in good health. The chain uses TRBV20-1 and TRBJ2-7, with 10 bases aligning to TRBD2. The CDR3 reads CSAIGSSGRLEQYF. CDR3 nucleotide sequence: TGCAGTGCTATAGGTTCTAGCGGGAGACTCGAGCAGTACTTC.